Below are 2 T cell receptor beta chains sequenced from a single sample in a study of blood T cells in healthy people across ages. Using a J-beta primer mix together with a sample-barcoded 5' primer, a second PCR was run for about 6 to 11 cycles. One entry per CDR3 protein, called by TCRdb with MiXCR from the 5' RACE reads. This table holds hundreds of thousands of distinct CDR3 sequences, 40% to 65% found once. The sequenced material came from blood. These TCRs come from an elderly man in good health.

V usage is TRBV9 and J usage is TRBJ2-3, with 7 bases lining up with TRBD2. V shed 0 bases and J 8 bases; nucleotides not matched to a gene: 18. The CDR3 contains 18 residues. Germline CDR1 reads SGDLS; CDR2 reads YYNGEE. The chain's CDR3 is CASSVGLAVGGSTGTQYF. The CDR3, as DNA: TGTGCCAGCAGCGTAGGACTAGCCGTGGGGGGATCTACTGGTACGCAGTATTTT. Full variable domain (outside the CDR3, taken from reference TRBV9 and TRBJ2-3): DSGVTQTPKHLITATGQRVTLRCSPRSGDLSVYWYQQSLDQGLQFLIQYYNGEERAKGNILERFSAQQFPDLHSELNLSSLELGDSALYFCASSVGLAVGGSTGTQYFGPGTRLTVL.

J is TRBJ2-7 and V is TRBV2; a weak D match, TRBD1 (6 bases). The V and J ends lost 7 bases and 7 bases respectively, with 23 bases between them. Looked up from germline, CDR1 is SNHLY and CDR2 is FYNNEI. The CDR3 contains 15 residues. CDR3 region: CASTKDRKLDNEQYF. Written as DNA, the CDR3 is TGTGCCAGCACCAAGGACAGAAAGTTAGACAATGAGCAGTACTTC.